This T cell receptor beta chain was obtained from a study of tumor-infiltrating lymphocytes in primary liver carcinoma. Overall study: Maximum tumor diameters ranged from roughly 4 to 10 cm, stage T1-T3 N0M0. Study-wide results and caveats: A fraction of only about 7.5-25% of top clones appeared in all five tumor regions.

In germline, CDR1 is MGHRA, CDR2 YSYEKL. With 4 bases removed from V and 2 bases from J, the gap between germline ends came to 9 bases. CDR3 length: 14 amino acids. With respect to this clonotype: Antigen unknown. The CDR3 ends on some other residue instead of the conserved phenylalanine or tryptophan, so this is likely a read error.

The authors made TCR beta cDNA from roughly 480 ng total RNA with a constant-region primer. Sequencing libraries for TCR beta derived from three nested multiplex PCR rounds that used slightly modified ARM-PCR. Two initial PCR rounds of around 9 cycles each paired TRBV1-TRBV30 forward primers with a C-beta reverse primer. TCRdb redid the calling of the multiplex PCR reads with MiXCR, one entry per CDR3 protein. The sample lists some 50,000 distinct CDR3 sequences, about two thirds occurring once. Total RNA and DNA came together from roughly 20-30 mg of bulk tissue without cell sorting. The chain has TRBV4-1 and TRBJ2-1; D unresolved. The sequenced sample was liver tumor tissue from sampling region 5. Subset indicated: tumor region T5, tumor centre. The source of this sequence is a man aged 35 to 55 with primary liver carcinoma and hepatitis B virus infection. For the CDR3, the DNA is TGCGCCAGCAGCCTAGGAGCAACCTACAATGAGCAGTTCCTC. It specifies CASSLGATYNEQFL.